This T cell receptor beta chain was observed in a study of T cells in Graves' hyperthyroidism and ophthalmopathy. This CDR3 region has 15 residues. Trimming stripped 5 bases from V and 2 bases from J, with 15 bases between. CDR1 SGHTA and CDR2 FQGTGA come from the germline V gene. There were TCR beta CDR3 regions amplified from RNA transcripts. The HTBI primer set was used in a first-round RT-PCR of the TCR CDR3. TCRdb reanalysed the multiplex PCR reads using MiXCR and keeps one entry per CDR3 protein. The sample has 250,000 to 300,000 distinct CDR3 sequences, about 14% seen once. This clonotype was seen at least ten times.

Specimen: blood. The J gene is TRBJ2-5, the V gene TRBV7-3; perhaps TRBD1 as D (6 bases). The clonotype comes from a woman aged 25 to 45 with Graves' hyperthyroidism that later progressed to Graves' ophthalmopathy. The CDR3 DNA follows: TGTGCCAGCAGCCTGTACAGGGTTGCACAAGAGACCCAGTACTTC. Translated: CASSLYRVAQETQYF.